These 15 T cell receptor beta chains were sequenced from one sample in a study of technical replicates of blood from several donors. Data came from immunoSEQ multiplex PCR; TCRdb stores just in-frame clones and leaves some out. The sample gives 58,000 or so clones, 86% of which show up once; roughly 5.3% is in the top ten. The sample was PBMCs. The receptors were sampled from a human donor in good health. Some clones in this sample may be carry-over from other donors' samples.

The chain employs TRBV5-4 and TRBJ2-1; 8 bases align to TRBD2. CDR3 length equals 17 residues. Germline V lookup: CDR1 SGHNT, CDR2 YYREEE (reference sequence). V lost 2 bases, J lost 6 bases, and 13 bases stayed unmatched. CDR3 residues: CASSLAHSGSFVNEQFF. The DNA of the CDR3 is TGTGCCAGCAGCTTAGCCCACAGCGGGAGTTTTGTCAATGAGCAGTTCTTC.

The chain carries TRBV6-5 and TRBJ2-1; 7 bases match TRBD1. This CDR3 contains 16 residues. Germline CDR1 and CDR2: MNHEY and SVGAGI. The V segment lost 2 bases and the J segment 2 bases; nucleotides outside the gene matches: 6. In nucleotides, the CDR3 is TGTGCCAGCAGTTACCGTCCGGGACAGCCCTACAATGAGCAGTTCTTC. Encoded protein: CASSYRPGQPYNEQFF.

This clone appeared once. V usage is TRBV18 and J usage is TRBJ1-5, with D perhaps TRBD1 (6 bases). This CDR3 contains 14 residues. CDR1 is KGHSH and CDR2 is LQKENI in the germline V gene. V shed 6 bases and J shed 4 bases, with 13 bases lying between them. The CDR3 region is CASSFGQTNQPQHF. The CDR3 DNA sequence: TGTGCCAGCTCCTTCGGACAGACGAATCAGCCCCAGCATTTT.

This chain joins TRBV27 and TRBJ2-1; 8 bases match TRBD1. V shed 7 bases and J 14 bases; nucleotides not matched to a gene: 13. Per the germline V gene, CDR1 is MNHEY and CDR2 is SMNVEV (reference sequence). This CDR3 region has 13 residues. Here the CDR3 DNA reads TGTGCCAGCAAACCTACCTCTGCAGGGGGCGAGTTCTTC. Protein product: CASKPTSAGGEFF.

The chain employs TRBV5-6 and TRBJ2-7; D is unclear. The V and J ends lost 0 bases and 5 bases respectively, with 15 bases between them. Germline CDR1 and CDR2: SGHDT and YYEEEE. This CDR3 has 15 amino acids. CDR3 amino acids: CASSLGAVVTDEQYF. The CDR3 DNA reads TGTGCCAGCAGCTTGGGCGCCGTGGTAACCGACGAGCAGTACTTC.

This clone is a singleton in its sample. This chain connects TRBV18 to TRBJ2-3; 7 bases line up with TRBD1. Per germline, CDR1 KGHSH and CDR2 LQKENI. The CDR3 sequence is 14 residues long. The J segment lost 2 bases and the V segment lost 9 bases, leaving 8 bases of the junction unmatched. DNA for the CDR3: TGTGCCAGTAGGGACAGTTCCGCCACAGATACGCAGTATTTT. Protein product: CASRDSSATDTQYF.

J is TRBJ1-5 and V is TRBV19, with D possibly being TRBD1 (5 bases). The CDR3 consists of 13 residues. Germline V gene lookup returns CDR1 LNHDA and CDR2 SQIVND (reference sequence). The ends were cut back, 9 bases at V and 4 bases at J, with 13 bases in the middle. The CDR3 nucleotides are TGTGCCAGCCAAGTTCGGGGGAATCAGCCCCAGCATTTT. Encoded protein: CASQVRGNQPQHF.

As to this clone: The junction departs from the called germline gene at one end, perhaps through a read error. The CDR3 is CASNWAYHEQFF. Here the CDR3 DNA reads TGTGCCAGCAATTGGGCCTACCATGAGCAGTTCTTC. This chain links TRBV6-1 with TRBJ2-1; no clear D. CDR1 and CDR2 (germline): MNHNS, SASEGT. The length of the CDR3 is 12 residues.

The V gene is TRBV7-9, the J gene TRBJ1-2; tentatively, D is TRBD1 (6 bases). Germline V gene lookup returns CDR1 SEHNR and CDR2 FQNEAQ (reference sequence). Trimming removed 5 bases at V and 2 bases at J, with 15 bases between. The CDR3 totals 15 residues. The CDR3 is CASSRTSQGNYGYTF. CDR3 nucleotides: TGTGCCAGCAGCCGTACTTCGCAGGGGAACTATGGCTACACCTTC.

The chain couples TRBV6-5 to TRBJ2-1, with D perhaps TRBD2 (7 bases). CDR3 length: 14 amino acids. With 5 bases removed from V and 9 bases from J, the gap between germline ends came to 17 bases. Per the germline V gene, CDR1 is MNHEY and CDR2 is SVGAGI. As DNA, the CDR3 is TGTGCCAGCAGTCGTATTGAGGGGGGGAGTGAGCAGTTCTTC. It encodes CASSRIEGGSEQFF.

The chain links TRBV7-9 to TRBJ1-2; D is unresolved. Germline CDR1 is SEHNR and CDR2 is FQNEAQ (reference sequence). V was cut by 9 bases and J by 0 bases, with 5 bases left in between. The CDR3 has 11 residues. CDR3 DNA: TGTGCCAGTGAGGCTAACTATGGCTACACCTTC. It encodes CASEANYGYTF.

Comment on this clone: The junction departs from germline at one end; a sequencing error may be responsible. The V and J genes are TRBV6-6 and TRBJ2-7; 9 bases match TRBD1. Germline lookup yields CDR1 MNHNY and CDR2 SVGAGI (reference sequence). This CDR3 is 13 amino acids long. The CDR3, as DNA: TGTGCCAGCAGACAGGGGGCCTCCCACGAGCAGTACTTC. Its translation: CASRQGASHEQYF.

The chain combines TRBV6-1 with TRBJ1-5; TRBD1 matches at 8 bases. Germline CDR1 and CDR2: MNHNS and SASEGT. V gave up 1 base and J gave up 2 bases; unmatched junction bases: 13. The CDR3 length is 19 residues. This CDR3 is CASSEGGRGHSLGNQPQHF. As DNA, the CDR3 is TGTGCCAGCAGTGAAGGGGGCAGGGGGCATAGTCTTGGCAATCAGCCCCAGCATTTT.

In its sample, this clone was seen once. This chain joins TRBV6-1 and TRBJ2-7, with D unresolved. V was clipped by 7 bases and J by 7 bases, with 17 bases between them. CDR1 is MNHNS, CDR2 SASEGT, per germline. CDR3 size: 13 residues. This chain's CDR3 is CASIVGKLREQYF. The DNA of the CDR3 is TGTGCCAGCATTGTTGGAAAACTCAGGGAGCAGTACTTC.

The genes are TRBV11-3 and TRBJ2-5, with TRBD2 identical over 8 bases. The junction had 4 bases not matched to a gene; V was cut back by 2 bases and J by 2 bases. From germline, CDR1 is SGHNT and CDR2 YENEEA. The CDR3 sequence is 15 residues long. In nucleotides, the CDR3 is TGTGCCAGCAGCTTAACTAGCGGCTCTCAAGAGACCCAGTACTTC. Amino acids: CASSLTSGSQETQYF.